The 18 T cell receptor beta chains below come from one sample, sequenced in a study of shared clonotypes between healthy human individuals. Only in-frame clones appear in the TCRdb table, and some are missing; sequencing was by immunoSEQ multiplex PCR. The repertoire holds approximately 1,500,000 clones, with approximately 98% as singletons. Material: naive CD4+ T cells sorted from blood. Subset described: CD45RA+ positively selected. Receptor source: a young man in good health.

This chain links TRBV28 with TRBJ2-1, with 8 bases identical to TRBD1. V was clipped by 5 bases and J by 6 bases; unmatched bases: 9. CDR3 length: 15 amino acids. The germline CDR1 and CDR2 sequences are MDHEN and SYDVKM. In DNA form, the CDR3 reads TGTGCCAGCAGTCTCCCCGGGACAGGTTTCAATGAGCAGTTCTTC. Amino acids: CASSLPGTGFNEQFF.

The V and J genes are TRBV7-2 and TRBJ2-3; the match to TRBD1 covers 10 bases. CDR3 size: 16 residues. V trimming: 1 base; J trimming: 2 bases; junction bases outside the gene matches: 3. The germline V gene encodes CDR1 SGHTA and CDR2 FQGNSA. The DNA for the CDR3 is TGTGCCAGCAGCTTAGTCGGGACAGGGGACACAGATACGCAGTATTTT. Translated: CASSLVGTGDTDTQYF.

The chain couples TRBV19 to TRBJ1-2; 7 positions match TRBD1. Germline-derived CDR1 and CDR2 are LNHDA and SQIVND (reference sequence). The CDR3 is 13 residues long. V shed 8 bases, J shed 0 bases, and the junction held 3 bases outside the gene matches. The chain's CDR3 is CASVQGSNYGYTF. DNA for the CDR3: TGTGCCAGTGTACAGGGGTCTAACTATGGCTACACCTTC. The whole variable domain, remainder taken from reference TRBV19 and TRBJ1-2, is DGGITQSPKYLFRKEGQNVTLSCEQNLNHDAMYWYRQDPGQGLRLIYYSQIVNDFQKGDIAEGYSVSREKKESFPLTVTSAQKNPTAFYLCASVQGSNYGYTFGSGTRLTVV.

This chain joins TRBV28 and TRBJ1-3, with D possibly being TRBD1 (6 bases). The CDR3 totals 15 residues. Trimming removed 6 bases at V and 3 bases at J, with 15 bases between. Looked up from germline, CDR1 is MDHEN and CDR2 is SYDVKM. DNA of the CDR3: TGTGCCAGCAGGGAATCGGGGGCGATTGGAAACACCATATATTTT. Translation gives CASRESGAIGNTIYF.

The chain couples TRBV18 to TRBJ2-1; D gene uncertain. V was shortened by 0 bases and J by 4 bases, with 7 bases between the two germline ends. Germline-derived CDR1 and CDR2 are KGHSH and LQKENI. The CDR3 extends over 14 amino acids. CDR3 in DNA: TGTGCCAGCTCACCACCATCGACTTACAATGAGCAGTTCTTC. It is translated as CASSPPSTYNEQFF.

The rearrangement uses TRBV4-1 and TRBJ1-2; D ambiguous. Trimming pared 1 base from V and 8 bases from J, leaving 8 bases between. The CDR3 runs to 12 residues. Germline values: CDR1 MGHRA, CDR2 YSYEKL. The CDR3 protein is CASSQVYGGYTF. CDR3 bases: TGCGCCAGCAGCCAAGTTTACGGGGGCTACACCTTC.

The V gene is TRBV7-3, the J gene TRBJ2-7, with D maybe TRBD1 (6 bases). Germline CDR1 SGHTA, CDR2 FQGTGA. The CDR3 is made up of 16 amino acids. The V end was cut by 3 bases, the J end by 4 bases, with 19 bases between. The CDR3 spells CASSLGADRSYYEQYF. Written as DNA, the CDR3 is TGTGCCAGCAGCTTGGGGGCCGACAGGTCGTATTACGAGCAGTACTTC.

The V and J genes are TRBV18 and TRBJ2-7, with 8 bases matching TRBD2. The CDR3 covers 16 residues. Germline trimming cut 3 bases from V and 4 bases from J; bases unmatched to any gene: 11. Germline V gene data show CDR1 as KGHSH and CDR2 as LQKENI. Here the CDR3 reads CASSPSPGLDLYEQYF. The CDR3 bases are TGTGCCAGCTCACCCTCGCCGGGACTAGATTTATACGAGCAGTACTTC. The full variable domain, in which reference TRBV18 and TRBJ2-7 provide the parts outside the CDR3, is NAGVMQNPRHLVRRRGQEARLRCSPMKGHSHVYWYRQLPEEGLKFMVYLQKENIIDESGMPKERFSAEFPKEGPSILRIQQVVRGDSAAYFCASSPSPGLDLYEQYFGPGTRLTVT.

CDR3 protein: CASSQAGGSYEQYF. As DNA, the CDR3 is TGTGCCAGCAGCCAAGCGGGAGGGTCCTACGAGCAGTACTTC. The chain uses TRBV16 and TRBJ2-7, with 9 bases fitting TRBD2. The length of the CDR3 is 14 residues. CDR1 is KGHSY and CDR2 is FQNENV in the germline V gene. V trimming: 2 bases; J trimming: 1 base; junction bases outside the gene matches: 0.

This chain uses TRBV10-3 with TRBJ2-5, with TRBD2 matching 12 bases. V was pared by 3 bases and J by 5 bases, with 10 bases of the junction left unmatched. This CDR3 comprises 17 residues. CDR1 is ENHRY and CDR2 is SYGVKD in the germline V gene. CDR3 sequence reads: CAISESLAGGDSETQYF. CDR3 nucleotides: TGTGCCATCAGTGAATCTCTAGCGGGAGGGGACAGTGAGACCCAGTACTTC.

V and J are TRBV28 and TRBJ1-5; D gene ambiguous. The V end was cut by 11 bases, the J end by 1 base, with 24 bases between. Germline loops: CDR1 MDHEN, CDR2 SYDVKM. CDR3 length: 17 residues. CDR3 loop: CASGSRSLYRSNQPQHF. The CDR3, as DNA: TGTGCCTCGGGGAGCAGGTCTCTATATAGGAGCAATCAGCCCCAGCATTTT.

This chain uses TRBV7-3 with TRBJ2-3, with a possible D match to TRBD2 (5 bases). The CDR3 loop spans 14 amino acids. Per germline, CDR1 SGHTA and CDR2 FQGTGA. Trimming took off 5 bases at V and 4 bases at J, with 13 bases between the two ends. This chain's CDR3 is CASSRIGGADTQYF. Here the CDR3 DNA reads TGTGCCAGCAGCAGGATAGGAGGTGCAGATACGCAGTATTTT.

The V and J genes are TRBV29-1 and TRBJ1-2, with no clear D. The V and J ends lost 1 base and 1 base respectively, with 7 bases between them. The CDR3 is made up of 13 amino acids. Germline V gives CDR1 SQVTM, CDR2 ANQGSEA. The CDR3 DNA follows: TGCAGCGTTGAAGCACACAGTAACTATGGCTACACCTTC. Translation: CSVEAHSNYGYTF.

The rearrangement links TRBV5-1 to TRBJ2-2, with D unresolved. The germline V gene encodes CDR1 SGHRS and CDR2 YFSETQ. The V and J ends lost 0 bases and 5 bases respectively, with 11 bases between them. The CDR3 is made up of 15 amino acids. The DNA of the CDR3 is TGCGCCAGCAGCTTGGGAGGCGCTAGGACCGGGGAGCTGTTTTTT. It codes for CASSLGGARTGELFF.

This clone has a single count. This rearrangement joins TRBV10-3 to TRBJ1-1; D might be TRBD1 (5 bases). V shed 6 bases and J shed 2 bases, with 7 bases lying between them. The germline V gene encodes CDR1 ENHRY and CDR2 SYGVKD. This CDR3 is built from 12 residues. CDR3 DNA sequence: TGTGCCATCAGAGACAGAAACACTGAAGCTTTCTTT. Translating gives CAIRDRNTEAFF.

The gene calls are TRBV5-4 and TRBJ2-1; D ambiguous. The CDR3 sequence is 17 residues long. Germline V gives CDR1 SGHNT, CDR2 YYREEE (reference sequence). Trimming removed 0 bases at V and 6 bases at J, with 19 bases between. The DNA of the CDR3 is TGTGCCAGCAGCTTGGGTTCTAAACTAACCCGATTCAATGAGCAGTTCTTC. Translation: CASSLGSKLTRFNEQFF.

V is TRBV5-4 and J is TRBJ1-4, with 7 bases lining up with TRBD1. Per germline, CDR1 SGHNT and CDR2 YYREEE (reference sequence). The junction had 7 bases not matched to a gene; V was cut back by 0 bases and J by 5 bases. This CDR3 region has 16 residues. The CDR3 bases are TGTGCCAGCAGCTTGGACCAGACAGGGAAAAATGAAAAACTGTTTTTT. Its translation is CASSLDQTGKNEKLFF.

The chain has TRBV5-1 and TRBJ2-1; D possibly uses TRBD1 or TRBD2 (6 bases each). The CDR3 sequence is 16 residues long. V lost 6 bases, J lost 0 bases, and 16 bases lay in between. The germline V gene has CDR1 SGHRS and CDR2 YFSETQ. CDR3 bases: TGCGCCAGCAATCAAGGGGGAGGCCCCTCCTACAATGAGCAGTTCTTC. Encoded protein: CASNQGGGPSYNEQFF. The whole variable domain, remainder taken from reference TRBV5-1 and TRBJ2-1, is KAGVTQTPRYLIKTRGQQVTLSCSPISGHRSVSWYQQTPGQGLQFLFEYFSETQRNKGNFPGRFSGRQFSNSRSEMNVSTLELGDSALYLCASNQGGGPSYNEQFFGPGTRLTVL.